Listed here is a single T cell receptor (beta chain). The source of the sample is a study of blood T cell repertoires in COVID-19. Profiled with immunoSEQ multiplex PCR; TCRdb holds only in-frame clones, not every one. The repertoire holds roughly 130,000 clones, with roughly 76% as singletons. CDR1 and CDR2 from the germline V gene are SGHTA and FQGNSA. The CDR3 is 14 residues long. Unmatched junction bases numbered 11, after V lost 5 bases and J lost 7 bases. Sequencing used peripheral blood. The TCR originated in a man aged 80 or over with acute or convalescent COVID-19. The chain uses TRBV7-2 and TRBJ2-7; 7 bases fit TRBD1. CDR3 in amino acids: CASSSRQGSGEQYF. The DNA for the CDR3 is TGTGCCAGCAGCAGCCGACAGGGTTCGGGTGAGCAGTACTTC.